This T cell receptor beta chain was captured by sequencing in a study of T-cell memory formation after mild COVID-19 (dated by TCRdb to the early 2020s). Context from the whole study: Most TCR sequence clusters were specific to one of the two donors. The cohort was made up of two young adult volunteers, one female and one male, who were previously healthy. In two donors, T-cell clones that expanded and contracted after mild COVID-19 were tracked by sequencing TCRalpha and TCRbeta repertoires over time. Overall results and qualifications from the work: Clones that contracted from day 15 to 85 showed balanced CD4/CD8 phenotypes, whereas a second wave of clones that expanded from day 15 to 37 leaned towards CD4+. Some responding clones were found in pre-infection memory, which suggests that pre-existing cross-reactive memory T cells took part in the SARS-CoV-2 response. Contracting CD4+ clones turned up mainly in the CM and EM memory subsets, whereas EMRA was where CD8+ clones were enriched. Only a couple of mild cases were covered by the study, and larger cohorts that include severe cases with pre-infection samples were considered necessary. Whether the second-wave clones peaking on day 37 were SARS-CoV-2 specific was not confirmed.

The listed sequencing device is Illumina NovaSeq 6000. TCRalpha and TCRbeta cDNA libraries were constructed by 5'RACE with constant-segment primers, with sample barcodes and unique molecular identifiers being introduced. Trizol reagent was used to extract RNA from every sample. Library amplification was performed in two PCR steps, and a second sample barcode and Illumina TruSeq adapters were introduced in the second step. Libraries were sequenced on an Illumina NovaSeq with 2 x 150 bp paired-end reads. Regarding the original processing steps: Reads were demultiplexed and collapsed into UMI-guided consensus sequences with migec v1.2.7. With mixcr v2.1.11, UMI consensuses were aligned to TRA and TRB V and J templates and assembled into clonotypes. A clonotype was counted as expanded or contracted only when both edgeR and NoisET called the clonotype significant, with the noise models trained on biological replicates. For edgeR calls, the cutoffs were a false discovery rate-adjusted p below 0.01 and a log2 fold-change threshold of 1. As an exploratory analysis of dynamics, PCA with hierarchical clustering was applied to max-normalized trajectories of the 1000 most abundant clonotypes. Separately sequenced CD4+ and CD8+ repertoires were used to assign a CD4 or CD8 phenotype to each responding clone. The public reads were reanalyzed by TCRdb: fastp trimming at Q25, MiXCR alignment, in-frame beta chains only. Duplicate CDR3 protein sequences are folded into a single record with the most common DNA and genes. It is TCRdb's table, rather than the study itself, that gives the V and J calls and clone size. Across this sample there are some 440,000 distinct CDR3 sequences, with roughly 25% seen only once. Of the sample, 12% is held by the ten largest clones.

Ficoll-Paque density gradient centrifugation was used to isolate PBMCs. With respect to this clonotype: The antigen it binds to is not known. No base quality values were provided; no much bigger clone lies one nucleotide off.

The V end gives up 0 bases and the J end 4 bases, leaving 10 bases in the junction not matched to a gene. From the cysteine up to the phenylalanine, the CDR3 has a length of 17 residues. Only CDR3 DNA remains: 51 bases, in frame from the first base. Based on the germline V gene, the CDR1 and CDR2 sequences are SGHDT and YYEEEE. The chain links TRBV5-6 with TRBJ2-1; 7 bases in between match TRBD2. The sample consisted of PBMCs or a T cell subset sorted from them (not recorded which). The receptor comes from an adult woman who had mild COVID-19 (a few samples of this study predate the infection). The sample titles of this study are shuffled in the database, so cell type and time point are left out; the donor was told from shared clones. The sequenced DNA is TGTGCCAGCAGCTTGGCCATCAGCGGGAAGGGGTACAATGAGCAGTTCTTC. Protein translation: CASSLAISGKGYNEQFF. With the portions outside the CDR3 filled from the reference TRBV5-6 and TRBJ2-1 genes, the complete variable region becomes DAGVTQSPTHLIKTRGQQVTLRCSPKSGHDTVSWYQQALGQGPQFIFQYYEEEERQRGNFPDRFSGHQFPNYSSELNVNALLLGDSALYLCASSLAISGKGYNEQFFGPGTRLTVL.